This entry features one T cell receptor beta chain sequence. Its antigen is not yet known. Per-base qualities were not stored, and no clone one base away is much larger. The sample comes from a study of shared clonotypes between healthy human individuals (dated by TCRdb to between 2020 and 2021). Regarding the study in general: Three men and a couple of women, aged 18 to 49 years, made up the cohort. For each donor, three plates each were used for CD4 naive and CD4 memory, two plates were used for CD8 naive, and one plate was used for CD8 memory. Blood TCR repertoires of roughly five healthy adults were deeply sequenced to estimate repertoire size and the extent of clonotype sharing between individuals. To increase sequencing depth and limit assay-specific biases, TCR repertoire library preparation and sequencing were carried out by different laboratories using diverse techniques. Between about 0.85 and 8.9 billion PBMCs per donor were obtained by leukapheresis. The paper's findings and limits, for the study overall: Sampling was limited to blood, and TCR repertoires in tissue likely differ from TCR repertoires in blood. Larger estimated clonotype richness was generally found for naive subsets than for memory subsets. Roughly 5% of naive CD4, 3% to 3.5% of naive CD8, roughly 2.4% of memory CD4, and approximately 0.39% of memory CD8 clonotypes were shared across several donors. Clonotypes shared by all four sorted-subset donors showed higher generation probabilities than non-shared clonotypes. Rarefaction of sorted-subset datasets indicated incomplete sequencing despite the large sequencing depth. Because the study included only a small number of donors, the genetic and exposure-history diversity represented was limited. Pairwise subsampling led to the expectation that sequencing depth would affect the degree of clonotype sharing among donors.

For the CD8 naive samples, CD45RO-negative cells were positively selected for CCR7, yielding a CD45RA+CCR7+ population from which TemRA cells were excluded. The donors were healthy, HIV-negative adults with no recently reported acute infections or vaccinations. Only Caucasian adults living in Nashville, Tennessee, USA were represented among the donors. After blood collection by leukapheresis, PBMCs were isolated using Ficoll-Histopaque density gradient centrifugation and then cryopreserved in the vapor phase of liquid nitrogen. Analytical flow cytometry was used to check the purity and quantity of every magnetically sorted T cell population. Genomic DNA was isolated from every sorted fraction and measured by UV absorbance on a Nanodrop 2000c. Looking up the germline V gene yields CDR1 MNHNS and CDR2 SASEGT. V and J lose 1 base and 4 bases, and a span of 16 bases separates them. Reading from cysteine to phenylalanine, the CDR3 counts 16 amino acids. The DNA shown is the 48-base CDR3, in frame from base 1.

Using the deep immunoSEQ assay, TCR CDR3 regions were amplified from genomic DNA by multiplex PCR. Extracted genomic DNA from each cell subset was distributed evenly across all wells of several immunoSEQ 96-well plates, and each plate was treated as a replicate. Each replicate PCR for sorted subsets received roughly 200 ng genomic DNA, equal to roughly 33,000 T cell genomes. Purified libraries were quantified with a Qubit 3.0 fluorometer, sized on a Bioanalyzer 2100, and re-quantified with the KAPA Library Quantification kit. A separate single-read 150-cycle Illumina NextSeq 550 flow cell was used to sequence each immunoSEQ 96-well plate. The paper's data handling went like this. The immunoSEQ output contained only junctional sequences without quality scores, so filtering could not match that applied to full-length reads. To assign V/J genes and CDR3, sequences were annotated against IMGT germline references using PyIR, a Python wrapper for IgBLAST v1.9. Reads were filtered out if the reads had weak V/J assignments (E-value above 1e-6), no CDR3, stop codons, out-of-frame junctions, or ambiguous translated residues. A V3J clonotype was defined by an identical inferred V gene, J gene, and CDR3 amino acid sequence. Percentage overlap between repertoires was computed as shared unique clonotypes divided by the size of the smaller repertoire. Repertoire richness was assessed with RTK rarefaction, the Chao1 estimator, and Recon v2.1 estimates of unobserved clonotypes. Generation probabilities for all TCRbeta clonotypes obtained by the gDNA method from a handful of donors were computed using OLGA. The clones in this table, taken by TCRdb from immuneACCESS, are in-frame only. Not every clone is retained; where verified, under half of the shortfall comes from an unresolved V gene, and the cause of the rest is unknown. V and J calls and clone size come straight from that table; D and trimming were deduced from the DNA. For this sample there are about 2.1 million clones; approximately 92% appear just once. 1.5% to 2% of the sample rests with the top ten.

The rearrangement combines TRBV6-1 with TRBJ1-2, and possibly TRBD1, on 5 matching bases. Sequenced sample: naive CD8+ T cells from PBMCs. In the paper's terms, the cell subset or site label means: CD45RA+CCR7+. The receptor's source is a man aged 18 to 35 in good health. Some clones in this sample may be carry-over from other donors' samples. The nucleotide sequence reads TGTGCCAGCAGTGAAGGGAAAGGGGTGGCCCTCTATGGCTACACCTTC. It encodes CASSEGKGVALYGYTF.